This T cell receptor (beta chain) was recorded in a study of regulatory T cells in long-lasting Graves disease. The germline V gene encodes CDR1 SEHNR and CDR2 FQNEAQ (reference sequence). V was pared by 1 base and J by 2 bases, with 9 bases between. CDR3 size: 14 residues. Noted time point: newly diagnosed GD, antithyroid drugs for less than 3 months. Generation of the TCR library employed RNA extracted from PBMCs. This clonotype was counted many times. No antigen is known for it. CDR3 regions were amplified by Arm-PCR using iRepertoire HTBI primers to build TCR beta libraries. Via MiXCR, TCRdb re-called the multiplex PCR reads, giving one row per CDR3 protein. In the table there are 350,000 to 500,000 distinct CDR3 sequences, 16% of which are singletons. The study's findings and limits: Persistent disease preferred TRBV28, TRBJ1-2 and TRBJ2-5; new disease, TRBV20-1 and TRBJ2-1.

The sample was also reused in another study, on T cells in Graves' hyperthyroidism and ophthalmopathy. That report notes: Hyperthyroidism patients were newly diagnosed, had disease duration under 2 months, and were aged 18 to 65 years. The HTBI set primed first-round TCR CDR3 RT-PCR.

The sample consisted of peripheral blood mononuclear cells (PBMCs), taken at new diagnosis, from a patient treated with antithyroid drugs. The sequence was obtained from a young woman with Graves disease. This chain uses TRBV7-9 with TRBJ2-7; no clear D. CDR3 in DNA: TGTGCCAGCAGCTTAGATCAGAGACCCTACGAGCAGTACTTC. Protein sequence: CASSLDQRPYEQYF.